These T cell receptor beta chains were read from a single sample in a study of blood T cell repertoires in COVID-19. The table came from immunoSEQ multiplex PCR; TCRdb's copy has only in-frame clones and leaves some out. The sample lists around 140,000 clones; roughly 88% were seen once. The sample taken for sequencing was peripheral blood. These receptors all come from a man between 65 and 79 years old with acute or convalescent COVID-19. CDR3s include the opening cysteine and the closing phenylalanine or tryptophan. A D gene is named only where the DNA matches it firmly. Some rows have no size entry. The others give once, few or many, or a class for an expanded clone.

>TRBV7-2|TRBJ2-5|.|TRBD1
TGTGCCAGCAGCTCGAACAGGGGAAAAGAGACCCAGTACTTC
CASSSNRGKETQYF
>TRBV7-6|TRBJ1-2|.|TRBD1
TGTGCCAGCAGCTTTACAACAGGGGCTAGCAACTATGGCTACACCTTC
CASSFTTGASNYGYTF
>TRBV6-5|TRBJ1-3|.|TRBD1
TGTGCCAGCAGTCACCGGGACAGGGCAGACACCATATATTTT
CASSHRDRADTIYF
>TRBV18|TRBJ2-3|once|TRBD1
TGTGCCAGCTCACCACGGGGGACAGGTGCAGATACGCAGTATTTT
CASSPRGTGADTQYF
>TRBV28|TRBJ1-2|.|.
TGTGCCAGCAGTCTAAACAGGGCCTGGAGTGGCTACACCTTC
CASSLNRAWSGYTF
>TRBV10-1|TRBJ2-2|.|TRBD2
TGCGCCAGCAGTGAAAGGGCGGGAGGAGAAAACACCGGGGAGCTGTTTTTT
CASSERAGGENTGELFF
>TRBV7-2|TRBJ1-6|.|.
TGTGCCAGCAGCTTAGGAGGAGGGATAGCTCGTTCACCCCTCCACTTT
CASSLGGGIARSPLHF
>TRBV5-1|TRBJ1-4|.|.
TGCGCCAGCAGCTTGGGCAGCGGTAATGAAAAACTGTTTTTT
CASSLGSGNEKLFF
>TRBV3-1/TRBV3-2|TRBJ2-7|.|.
TGTGCCAGCAGCATCGGGCTCAGGGGCAGGGGCGAGCAGTACTTC
CASSIGLRGRGEQYF
>TRBV7-8|TRBJ2-3|.|TRBD1
TGTGCCAGCAGCTTAGTCCAGGGGGCCGTTTCGCAGTATTTT
CASSLVQGAVSQYF
>TRBV12-3/TRBV12-4|TRBJ1-2|.|TRBD1
TGTGCCAGCAGTTCCGGGACAGCCTATGGCTACACCTTC
CASSSGTAYGYTF
>TRBV15|TRBJ2-3|.|.
TGTGCCACCAGCAGAGGGGGCACCCTGTACACAGATACGCAGTATTTT
CATSRGGTLYTDTQYF
>TRBV19|TRBJ2-7|.|.
TGTGCCAGTACCCGGGACACGGGACTATACGAGCAGTACTTC
CASTRDTGLYEQYF
>TRBV28|TRBJ2-7|.|TRBD2
TGTGCCAGCAGTTTACCAGCGGGAGTCGGCGAGCAGTACTTC
CASSLPAGVGEQYF
>TRBV5-6|TRBJ2-2|once|.
TGTGCCAGCAGCCCCGGCGGGCGTCGCACCGGGGAGCTGTTTTTT
CASSPGGRRTGELFF
>TRBV18|TRBJ2-7|.|.
TGTGCCAGCTCACCAATCGGGTACGAGCAGTACTTC
CASSPIGYEQYF
>TRBV28|TRBJ1-1|.|TRBD1
TGTGCCAGCAGTTCGCGCGGGACAGGGCACACTGAAGCTTTCTTT
CASSSRGTGHTEAFF
>TRBV5-5|TRBJ1-1|.|.
TGTGCCAGCAGCTCCCGACAGGCGAGGACTGAAGCTTTCTTT
CASSSRQARTEAFF
>TRBV4-2|TRBJ2-1|.|.
TGTGCCAGCAGCTCTAGATCAACCTACAATGAGCAGTTCTTC
CASSSRSTYNEQFF
>TRBV6-6|TRBJ2-2|.|TRBD1
TGTGCCAGCACCCTAGACAGGGCGGGTCGCACCGGGGAGCTGTTTTTT
CASTLDRAGRTGELFF
>TRBV3-1/TRBV3-2|TRBJ1-2|.|TRBD1
TGTGCCAGCAGCCCATCGGGACAGGGCCTCTATGGCTACACCTTC
CASSPSGQGLYGYTF
>TRBV5-1|TRBJ2-1|.|TRBD2
TGCGCCAGCCTAGCGGGGGATCCTCCCAGCTCCTACAATGAGCAGTTCTTC
CASLAGDPPSSYNEQFF
>TRBV2|TRBJ1-1|.|TRBD1
TGTGCCAGCAGTCGACAGGGGGATAACACTGAAGCTTTCTTT
CASSRQGDNTEAFF
>TRBV5-3|TRBJ2-3|.|TRBD2
TGTGCCAGAAGCAAAAGCGGGAGTCCAATGGATACGCAGTATTTT
CARSKSGSPMDTQYF
>TRBV5-5|TRBJ2-6|.|.
TGTGCCAGCAGCTTGGGGGCAATAGGTGGGGCCAACGTCCTGACTTTC
CASSLGAIGGANVLTF
>TRBV29-1|TRBJ1-1|.|.
TGCAGCGTTGACCGCCAGGGGCGTATAATGAACACTGAAGCTTTCTTT
CSVDRQGRIMNTEAFF
>TRBV3-1/TRBV3-2|TRBJ1-2|.|TRBD1
TGTGCCAGCAGCCTAGGACAGGGTGCCGACTATGGCTACACCTTC
CASSLGQGADYGYTF
>TRBV5-1|TRBJ1-1|.|.
TGCGCCAGCAGCTTTGCTACAGACATGAACACTGAAGCTTTCTTT
CASSFATDMNTEAFF
>TRBV24-1|TRBJ2-3|.|TRBD1
TGTGCCACCAGTGATACCGCGGACAGGGGAGCCCTGGAGCGGCAGTATTTT
CATSDTADRGALERQYF
>TRBV11-2|TRBJ1-1|.|.
TGTGCCAGCAGCCGAGGACAGCAGACTGAAGCTTTCTTT
CASSRGQQTEAFF
>TRBV5-1|TRBJ1-2|.|TRBD1
TGCGCCAGCAGCTCGGACGGAACCGGGACAGGGCCCCACACCTTC
CASSSDGTGTGPHTF
>TRBV7-3|TRBJ2-3|.|TRBD2
TGTGCCAGCAGTACGACTAGCGGGAGCTGGGATACGCAGTATTTT
CASSTTSGSWDTQYF
>TRBV7-2|TRBJ1-3|.|.
TGTGCCAGCAGCACCCGGGTTGGAACTGGAAACACCATATATTTT
CASSTRVGTGNTIYF
>TRBV6-1|TRBJ2-7|.|TRBD1
TGTGCCAGCAGTGAAGAAGGAGGGACAGGGGCCCCCTACGAGCAGTACTTC
CASSEEGGTGAPYEQYF
>TRBV28|TRBJ1-5|once|.
TGTGCCAGCAGCCCTATTTTTGACAGTAGCAATCAGCCCCAGCATTTT
CASSPIFDSSNQPQHF
>TRBV10-3|TRBJ1-4|once|.
TGTGCCATCACCCGGGACTTAAATGAAAAACTGTTTTTT
CAITRDLNEKLFF
>TRBV5-1|TRBJ2-2|.|TRBD1
TGCGCCAGCAGCGCTCGACAGGGGGCGAACACCGGGGAGCTGTTTTTT
CASSARQGANTGELFF
>TRBV10-1|TRBJ2-1|once|TRBD2
TGCGCCAGCAGTGGGGACTATACTGAGCAGTTCTTC
CASSGDYTEQFF
>TRBV28|TRBJ2-2|once|.
TGTGCCAGCAGCCGAACAGTAGGCGTATCCACCGGGGAGCTGTTTTTT
CASSRTVGVSTGELFF
>TRBV11-2|TRBJ2-5|.|TRBD2
TGTGCCAGCAGCCTCGGACTAGCGGGGCTCCGGGGCGAGACCCAGTACTTC
CASSLGLAGLRGETQYF
>TRBV10-3|TRBJ1-1|.|TRBD1
TGTGCCATCAGTGGTCAGGGGGTCGCTGAGCACACTGAAGCTTTCTTT
CAISGQGVAEHTEAFF
>TRBV30|TRBJ1-5|.|.
TGTGCCTGGAGTCCAACTGGAGATCAGCCCCAGCATTTT
CAWSPTGDQPQHF
>TRBV20-1|TRBJ1-4|once|.
TGCAGTGCTAGTGTCGTCGCAGGACAGCGTAATGAAAAACTGTTTTTT
CSASVVAGQRNEKLFF
>TRBV29-1|TRBJ1-4|.|.
TGCAGCGTTTCACGAGCAACTAATGAAAAACTGTTTTTT
CSVSRATNEKLFF
>TRBV7-7|TRBJ2-1|.|.
TGTGCCAGCAGCTCACGACTGGCTAACGGTGAGCAGTTCTTC
CASSSRLANGEQFF
>TRBV28|TRBJ2-3|.|.
TGTGCCAGCAGTCCGATCGGGGTAGCCCCAGATACGCAGTATTTT
CASSPIGVAPDTQYF
>TRBV13|TRBJ2-1|.|.
TGTGCCAGCAGCTTAGGCCTAAGACAAAACAATGAGCAGTTCTTC
CASSLGLRQNNEQFF
>TRBV5-6|TRBJ1-6|few|TRBD1
TGTGCCAGCAGCTTGTTCCAGGGGGTTAATTCACCCCTCCACTTT
CASSLFQGVNSPLHF
>TRBV27|TRBJ1-3|.|.
TGTGCCAGCAGTCAGGGGATCTCTGGAAACACCATATATTTT
CASSQGISGNTIYF
>TRBV24-1|TRBJ1-2|once|.
TGTGCCACCAGTTCGGCAGGCGAATACTATGGCTACACCTTC
CATSSAGEYYGYTF
>TRBV19|TRBJ2-2|.|.
TGTGCCAGTAGTTACCAGCAGGTGGGCACCGGGGAGCTGTTTTTT
CASSYQQVGTGELFF
>TRBV7-6|TRBJ1-4|.|.
TGTGCCAGCAGCGCCCCGGCGGAAGGAGGCGAAAAACTGTTTTTT
CASSAPAEGGEKLFF
>TRBV7-8|TRBJ1-5|.|.
TGTGCCAGCAGCTTAGCCGGGACATCCCAGCATTTT
CASSLAGTSQHF
>TRBV2|TRBJ1-1|.|TRBD1
TGTGCCAGCAGTGAAAAAAGGACAGGGGCGGTTTACACTGAAGCTTTCTTT
CASSEKRTGAVYTEAFF